This T cell receptor (beta chain) is from a study of PD-1 blockade in classical Hodgkin lymphoma. Whole-study results and caveats: CD4+ TCR diversity, unlike CD8+, climbed significantly by C4D1.

Turning to this clone: No antigen is known for it.

Libraries were prepared by immunoSEQ multiplex PCR; TCRdb keeps only in-frame clonotypes and omits some of them. The table has fewer than 25,000 clones, 72% seen once. Time point of the sample: cycle 4 day 1 (C4D1), after less than seven weeks of nivolumab. Relapse after autologous stem cell transplantation occurred in every patient, and brentuximab vedotin exposure varied. This TCR was sampled from a human donor with classical Hodgkin lymphoma. The sample consisted of peripheral blood mononuclear cells (PBMCs), taken before the fourth cycle of nivolumab.

The CDR3, as DNA: TGTGCCATCCGCTTAGGAGTTTACACTGAAGCTTTCTTT. It yields the protein CAIRLGVYTEAFF. The chain is built from TRBV6-5 and TRBJ1-1; D gene uncertain. V was shortened by 10 bases and J by 3 bases, with 15 bases between the two germline ends. The CDR3 is made up of 13 amino acids. From germline, CDR1 is MNHEY and CDR2 SVGAGI.